These T cell receptor beta chains were read from a single sample in a study of shared clonotypes between healthy human individuals. Some clones are missing from TCRdb's copy, which holds only in-frame ones; the method was immunoSEQ multiplex PCR. The sample lists about 1 million clones, roughly 74% occurring once. Material: memory CD4+ T cells from PBMCs. The receptors were sampled from a man aged 18 to 30 in good health. Some clones in this sample may be carry-over from other donors' samples. Both conserved end residues are part of each CDR3. The D gene is left open where the match is weak. Expanded clones get a size class; other rows say once, few or many, or leave the size out.

D: NA; size: NA; J: TRBJ1-2; V: TRBV29-1; CDR3: CSVARDRGYGYTF; DNA: TGCAGCGTCGCCCGGGACCGTGGCTATGGCTACACCTTC
D: NA; size: NA; J: TRBJ2-7; V: TRBV5-1; CDR3: CASSRNVAPAYEQYF; DNA: TGCGCCAGCAGCCGCAACGTGGCGCCGGCCTACGAGCAGTACTTC
D: TRBD1; size: NA; J: TRBJ1-1; V: TRBV4-1; CDR3: CASSRGQGMNTEAFF; DNA: TGCGCCAGCAGCCGAGGACAGGGGATGAACACTGAAGCTTTCTTT
D: NA; size: NA; J: TRBJ1-2; V: TRBV6-5; CDR3: CASSTTGGRTYGYTF; DNA: TGTGCCAGCAGTACAACCGGGGGGCGGACTTATGGCTACACCTTC
D: TRBD1; size: NA; J: TRBJ1-3; V: TRBV28; CDR3: CASTWDRRASGNTIYF; DNA: TGTGCCAGCACCTGGGACAGACGCGCCTCTGGAAACACCATATATTTT
D: NA; size: NA; J: TRBJ1-4; V: TRBV12-2; CDR3: CASRPRLDEKLFF; DNA: TGTGCAAGTCGCCCACGCCTCGATGAAAAACTGTTTTTT
D: NA; size: NA; J: TRBJ2-2; V: TRBV7-3; CDR3: CASSIGADGELFF; DNA: TGTGCCAGCAGCATTGGCGCCGACGGGGAGCTGTTTTTT
D: NA; size: NA; J: TRBJ1-5; V: TRBV5-6; CDR3: CASSFGAARSYSNQPQHF; DNA: TGTGCCAGCAGCTTCGGGGCTGCCCGATCCTATAGCAATCAGCCCCAGCATTTT
D: NA; size: NA; J: TRBJ2-7; V: TRBV4-3; CDR3: CASSQAVAGDEQYF; DNA: TGCGCCAGCAGCCAAGCAGTAGCAGGGGACGAGCAGTACTTC
D: NA; size: few; J: TRBJ1-4; V: TRBV6-1; CDR3: CASTETGREKLFF; DNA: TGTGCCAGCACTGAAACAGGGAGGGAAAAACTGTTTTTT
D: TRBD1; size: NA; J: TRBJ2-5; V: TRBV2; CDR3: CASTTGGGKTQYF; DNA: TGTGCCAGTACGACAGGGGGCGGGAAGACCCAGTACTTC
D: NA; size: few; J: TRBJ2-7; V: TRBV28; CDR3: CASSPLQGEQYF; DNA: TGTGCCAGCAGTCCGCTACAGGGAGAGCAGTACTTC
D: NA; size: NA; J: TRBJ2-7; V: TRBV28; CDR3: CASSFSGVNSYEQYF; DNA: TGTGCCAGCAGTTTTTCTGGAGTGAACTCCTACGAGCAGTACTTC
D: NA; size: few; J: TRBJ2-7; V: TRBV18; CDR3: CASSPLVSYEQYF; DNA: TGTGCCAGCTCACCACTCGTCTCCTACGAGCAGTACTTC
D: NA; size: NA; J: TRBJ1-2; V: TRBV5-4; CDR3: CASSLVAGNYGYTF; DNA: TGTGCCAGCAGCTTGGTAGCCGGGAACTATGGCTACACCTTC
D: TRBD1; size: NA; J: TRBJ2-7; V: TRBV27; CDR3: CASRLTAGQGLQYF; DNA: TGTGCCAGCAGACTGACGGCGGGACAGGGTTTGCAGTACTTC
D: NA; size: NA; J: TRBJ2-7; V: TRBV9; CDR3: CASSLRDSGTQQYF; DNA: TGTGCCAGCAGCCTTCGGGACTCCGGCACCCAGCAGTACTTC
D: TRBD1; size: NA; J: TRBJ2-7; V: TRBV5-4; CDR3: CASSPRTGSEQYF; DNA: TGTGCCAGCAGCCCCCGGACAGGGTCCGAGCAGTACTTC
D: TRBD1; size: NA; J: TRBJ1-1; V: TRBV5-1; CDR3: CASSRDRFTEAFF; DNA: TGCGCCAGCAGCCGGGACAGATTCACTGAAGCTTTCTTT
D: TRBD2; size: NA; J: TRBJ2-3; V: TRBV7-9; CDR3: CASSSGLAGGSTDTQYF; DNA: TGTGCCAGCAGCTCAGGACTAGCGGGAGGCTCCACAGATACGCAGTATTTT
D: NA; size: NA; J: TRBJ1-1; V: TRBV25-1; CDR3: CASTPATAARNTEAFF; DNA: TGTGCCAGCACCCCAGCAACAGCAGCCCGGAACACTGAAGCTTTCTTT
D: NA; size: NA; J: TRBJ2-7; V: TRBV5-1; CDR3: CASSLVGPGDEQYF; DNA: TGCGCCAGCAGCTTGGTGGGGCCCGGGGACGAGCAGTACTTC
D: NA; size: few; J: TRBJ2-7; V: TRBV6-1; CDR3: CASSEAVTALNSYEQYF; DNA: TGTGCCAGCAGTGAAGCAGTAACAGCACTTAATTCCTACGAGCAGTACTTC
D: NA; size: NA; J: TRBJ1-2; V: TRBV29-1; CDR3: CSVVGRGAENGYTF; DNA: TGCAGCGTTGTGGGGCGGGGGGCCGAGAATGGCTACACCTTC
D: NA; size: NA; J: TRBJ2-4; V: TRBV27; CDR3: CASSLGGVAKNIQYF; DNA: TGTGCCAGCAGTTTAGGCGGCGTAGCCAAAAACATTCAGTACTTC
D: TRBD1; size: few; J: TRBJ1-5; V: TRBV30; CDR3: CAWSRLTGDQPQHF; DNA: TGTGCCTGGAGTCGCCTGACAGGGGATCAGCCCCAGCATTTT
D: TRBD1; size: NA; J: TRBJ2-7; V: TRBV28; CDR3: CASIGSGTGFYEQYF; DNA: TGTGCCAGTATCGGCAGTGGGACAGGTTTCTACGAGCAGTACTTC
D: NA; size: NA; J: TRBJ1-2; V: TRBV5-4; CDR3: CASSEDRNYGYTF; DNA: TGTGCCAGCAGCGAAGACAGAAACTATGGCTACACCTTC
D: NA; size: NA; J: TRBJ1-1; V: TRBV29-1; CDR3: CSARTGGNTEAFF; DNA: TGCAGCGCCCGCACCGGGGGAAACACTGAAGCTTTCTTT
D: NA; size: NA; J: TRBJ1-5; V: TRBV28; CDR3: CASSLSGLGNQPQHF; DNA: TGTGCCAGCAGTTTATCCGGACTGGGCAATCAGCCCCAGCATTTT
D: TRBD1; size: NA; J: TRBJ1-2; V: TRBV27; CDR3: CASSRDRGVYGYTF; DNA: TGTGCCAGCAGTCGGGACAGGGGTGTGTATGGCTACACCTTC
D: TRBD1; size: NA; J: TRBJ1-1; V: TRBV6-5; CDR3: CASSRQGYTEAFF; DNA: TGTGCCAGCAGCCGACAGGGGTACACTGAAGCTTTCTTT
D: TRBD2; size: NA; J: TRBJ2-2; V: TRBV11-2; CDR3: CASSILAADTGELFF; DNA: TGTGCCAGCAGCATACTAGCGGCGGACACCGGGGAGCTGTTTTTT
D: NA; size: NA; J: TRBJ2-3; V: TRBV7-2; CDR3: CASSLDVNTDTQYF; DNA: TGTGCCAGCAGCTTGGACGTTAACACAGATACGCAGTATTTT
D: TRBD1; size: NA; J: TRBJ2-4; V: TRBV11-2; CDR3: CASSPDRWGNIQYF; DNA: TGTGCCAGCAGCCCGGACAGGTGGGGGAACATTCAGTACTTC
D: TRBD2; size: NA; J: TRBJ2-7; V: TRBV10-3; CDR3: CAISERGRYEQYF; DNA: TGTGCCATCAGTGAACGCGGGAGGTACGAGCAGTACTTC
D: TRBD2; size: NA; J: TRBJ2-6; V: TRBV4-1; CDR3: CASSQGTSGSGANVLTF; DNA: TGCGCCAGCAGCCAAGGCACTAGCGGCTCTGGGGCCAACGTCCTGACTTTC
D: NA; size: NA; J: TRBJ2-5; V: TRBV9; CDR3: CASSVDSEETQYF; DNA: TGTGCCAGCAGCGTAGATAGCGAGGAGACCCAGTACTTC
D: TRBD2; size: NA; J: TRBJ2-7; V: TRBV7-9; CDR3: CASSSRREGEQYF; DNA: TGTGCCAGCAGCTCCCGGAGGGAGGGCGAGCAGTACTTC
D: NA; size: NA; J: TRBJ2-3; V: TRBV28; CDR3: CASSLGPKFTDTQYF; DNA: TGTGCCAGCAGTTTGGGACCTAAATTCACAGATACGCAGTATTTT
D: NA; size: NA; J: TRBJ2-1; V: TRBV11-3; CDR3: CASSTRGDEQFF; DNA: TGTGCCAGCAGCACCCGCGGCGATGAGCAGTTCTTC
D: NA; size: few; J: TRBJ2-2; V: TRBV18; CDR3: CASSPDSPGELFF; DNA: TGTGCCAGCTCACCAGACTCCCCCGGGGAGCTGTTTTTT
D: NA; size: once; J: TRBJ1-5; V: TRBV28; CDR3: CASSFYSARSRQPQHF; DNA: TGTGCCAGCAGTTTTTATAGCGCCAGGAGTCGACAGCCCCAGCATTTT
D: TRBD1; size: NA; J: TRBJ1-1; V: TRBV5-1; CDR3: CASSSTGGWEAFF; DNA: TGCGCCAGCAGCTCAACAGGGGGTTGGGAAGCTTTCTTT
D: TRBD1; size: NA; J: TRBJ1-5; V: TRBV5-4; CDR3: CASSEGQGNQPQHF; DNA: TGTGCCAGCAGCGAGGGACAGGGTAATCAGCCCCAGCATTTT
D: TRBD1; size: NA; J: TRBJ1-2; V: TRBV28; CDR3: CASSSQTGIMTDYGYTF; DNA: TGTGCCAGCAGTTCTCAGACAGGGATAATGACCGACTATGGCTACACCTTC
D: NA; size: NA; J: TRBJ2-2; V: TRBV28; CDR3: CASTVGGAHTGELFF; DNA: TGTGCCAGCACCGTGGGGGGGGCGCACACCGGGGAGCTGTTTTTT
D: TRBD1; size: NA; J: TRBJ2-7; V: TRBV7-2; CDR3: CASSLGRGLLNEQYF; DNA: TGTGCCAGCAGCTTAGGCAGGGGGCTCCTAAACGAGCAGTACTTC
D: NA; size: NA; J: TRBJ1-2; V: TRBV28; CDR3: CASISRGGYTF; DNA: TGTGCCAGCATCTCGCGGGGCGGCTACACCTTC
D: NA; size: NA; J: TRBJ2-3; V: TRBV9; CDR3: CASSDYTDTQYF; DNA: TGTGCCAGCAGCGATTACACAGATACGCAGTATTTT
D: NA; size: NA; J: TRBJ1-4; V: TRBV4-1; CDR3: CASSQLAGGVGKLFF; DNA: TGCGCCAGCAGCCAATTGGCCGGGGGCGTGGGGAAACTGTTTTTT
D: TRBD2; size: NA; J: TRBJ2-1; V: TRBV5-1; CDR3: CASSVGGLAGADEQFF; DNA: TGCGCCAGCAGCGTTGGAGGACTAGCGGGAGCCGATGAGCAGTTCTTC
D: NA; size: few; J: TRBJ1-4; V: TRBV6-5; CDR3: CASSYHTGLPPEKLFF; DNA: TGTGCCAGCAGTTATCATACAGGACTCCCTCCCGAAAAACTGTTTTTT
D: NA; size: many; J: TRBJ1-1; V: TRBV4-1; CDR3: CASSPTRGGTEAFF; DNA: TGCGCCAGCAGCCCTACCCGGGGGGGGACTGAAGCTTTCTTT
D: NA; size: NA; J: TRBJ2-1; V: TRBV7-9; CDR3: CASSQNMNLYNEQFF; DNA: TGTGCCAGCAGCCAAAATATGAACCTCTACAATGAGCAGTTCTTC
D: NA; size: NA; J: TRBJ2-7; V: TRBV27; CDR3: CASSLRQAAGEQYF; DNA: TGTGCCAGCAGTTTAAGACAGGCCGCTGGCGAGCAGTACTTC